The sequence of this T cell receptor beta chain was determined in a study of CD4 T cell repertoires in COVID-19 (dated by TCRdb to the early 2020s). Broadly, across the study: For cross-reactivity analysis, CFSE-low cells were expanded with IL-2 for 10 days and were then relabeled and restimulated with spike proteins from other coronaviruses. The study characterized naturally processed CD4+ T cell responses to SARS-CoV-2 spike and nucleoprotein in COVID-19-recovered individuals, using TCR Vbeta sequencing to assess clonal composition. TCR Vbeta repertoire analysis of SARS-CoV-2-reactive T cells was conducted at the subset level in a few recovered individuals. Study-wide findings and limitations: Several of the most expanded SARS-CoV-2-reactive clonotypes were shared between two or all three memory subsets, suggesting intraclonal diversification. Between about 6 and 26% of SARS-CoV-2 clonotypes were also detected in secondary cultures stimulated with SARS-CoV and/or HKU1 spike, a finding consistent with cross-reactivity.

With regard to this clone: Its antigen remains unidentified. No base quality values were provided; no much bigger clone lies one nucleotide off.

Spanning cysteine to phenylalanine, the CDR3 consists of 17 amino acids. The only DNA kept is the CDR3, 51 bases in frame from the first base. Per the germline V gene, SGHRS is the CDR1 and YFSETQ is the CDR2. From V the trimming removes 4 bases and from J it removes 5 bases, while the gene matches leave 12 bases of the junction unaccounted for. Interpreted using the paper, the time point label stands for: sample from a COVID-19-recovered individual after infection. The donors were patients who had gone through COVID-19 ranging from mild to severe and had recovered. Memory T cell samples that were not cultured were sequenced immediately after ex vivo isolation. CD4+ total memory, central memory, effector memory and circulating T follicular helper cells were isolated from peripheral blood mononuclear cells. The library was built by means of the immunoSEQ multiplex PCR assay. On the authors' methods: The Chao-Jaccard similarity index and the number of shared clonotypes were used to measure repertoire overlap between subsets. TCRdb mirrors the immuneACCESS table, restricted to in-frame sequences. Some clones are absent from its copies; in checked studies, under half trace to an unresolved V gene, and the reason for the others is unknown. Clone size and the V and J calls come from that table; the DNA yielded D and trimming. The sample includes about 75,000 clones, with 83% observed a single time. Over 0.45% of the sample rests with the top ten.

Recombination joined TRBV5-1 with TRBJ1-4, with 9 junctional bases fitting TRBD1. Here the sequenced sample was CD4+ T cells from peripheral blood, taken after recovery from COVID-19. This sequence was found in a human donor who had COVID-19. The CDR3 region reads CASSTDRGVKGNEKLFF. The DNA is TGCGCCAGCAGCACCGACAGGGGGGTAAAAGGAAATGAAAAACTGTTTTTT. With all but the CDR3 taken from the reference TRBV5-1 and TRBJ1-4 genes, the full variable domain is: KAGVTQTPRYLIKTRGQQVTLSCSPISGHRSVSWYQQTPGQGLQFLFEYFSETQRNKGNFPGRFSGRQFSNSRSEMNVSTLELGDSALYLCASSTDRGVKGNEKLFFGSGTQLSVL.